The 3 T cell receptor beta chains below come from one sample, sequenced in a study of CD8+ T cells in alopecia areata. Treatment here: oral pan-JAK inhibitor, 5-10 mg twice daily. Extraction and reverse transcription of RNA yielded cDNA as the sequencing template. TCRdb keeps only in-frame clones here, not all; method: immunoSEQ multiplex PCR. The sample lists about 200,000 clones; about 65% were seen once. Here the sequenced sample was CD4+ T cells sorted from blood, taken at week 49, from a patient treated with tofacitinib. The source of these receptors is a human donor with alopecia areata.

The CDR3, as DNA: TGTGCCTGGAGTAACTCAGGGGACCAGCCCCAGCATTTT. It yields the protein CAWSNSGDQPQHF. The rearrangement links TRBV30 to TRBJ1-5, with D possibly being TRBD1 (6 bases). CDR1 GTSNPN and CDR2 SVGIG come from the germline V gene (reference sequence). Trimming shortened V by 2 bases and J by 7 bases, and 12 bases separated the two germline ends. This CDR3 is built from 13 residues.

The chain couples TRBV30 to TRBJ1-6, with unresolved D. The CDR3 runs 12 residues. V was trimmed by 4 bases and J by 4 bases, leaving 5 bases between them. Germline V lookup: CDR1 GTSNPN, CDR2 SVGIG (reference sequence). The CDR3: CAWTTYNSPLHF. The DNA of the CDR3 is TGTGCCTGGACAACTTATAATTCACCCCTCCACTTT.

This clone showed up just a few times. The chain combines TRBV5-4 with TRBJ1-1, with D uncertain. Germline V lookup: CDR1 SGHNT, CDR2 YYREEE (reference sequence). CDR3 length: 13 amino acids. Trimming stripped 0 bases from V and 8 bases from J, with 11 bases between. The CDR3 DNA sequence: TGTGCCAGCAGCTTGGCGGGCCAAGACGAAGCTTTCTTT. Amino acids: CASSLAGQDEAFF.